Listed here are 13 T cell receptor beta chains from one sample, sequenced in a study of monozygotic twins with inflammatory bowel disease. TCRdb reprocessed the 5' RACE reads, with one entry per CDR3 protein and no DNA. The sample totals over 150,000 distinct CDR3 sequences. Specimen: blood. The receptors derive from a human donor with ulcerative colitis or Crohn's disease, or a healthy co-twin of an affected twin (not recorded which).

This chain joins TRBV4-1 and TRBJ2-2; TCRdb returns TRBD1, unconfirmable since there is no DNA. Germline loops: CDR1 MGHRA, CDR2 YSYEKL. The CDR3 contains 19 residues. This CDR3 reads CASSHRALGGQGLTGELFF.

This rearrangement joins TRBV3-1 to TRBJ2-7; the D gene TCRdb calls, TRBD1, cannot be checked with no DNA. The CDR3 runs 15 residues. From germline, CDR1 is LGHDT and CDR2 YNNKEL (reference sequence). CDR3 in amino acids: CASSHGRQGAGEQYF.

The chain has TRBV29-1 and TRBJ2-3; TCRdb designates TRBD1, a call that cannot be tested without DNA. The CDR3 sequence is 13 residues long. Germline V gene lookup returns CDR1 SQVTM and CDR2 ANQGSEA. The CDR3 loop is CSVRGQSTDTQYF.

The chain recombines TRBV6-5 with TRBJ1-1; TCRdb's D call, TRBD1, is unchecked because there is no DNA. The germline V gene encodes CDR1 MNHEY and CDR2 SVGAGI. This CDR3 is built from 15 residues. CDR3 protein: CASSIQLQANTEAFF.

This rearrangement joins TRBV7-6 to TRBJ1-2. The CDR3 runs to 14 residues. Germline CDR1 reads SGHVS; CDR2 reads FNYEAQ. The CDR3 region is CASSPSWADYGYTF.

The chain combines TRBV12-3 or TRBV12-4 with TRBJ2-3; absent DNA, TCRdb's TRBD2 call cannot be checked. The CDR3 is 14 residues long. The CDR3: CASSLTSSVDTQYF.

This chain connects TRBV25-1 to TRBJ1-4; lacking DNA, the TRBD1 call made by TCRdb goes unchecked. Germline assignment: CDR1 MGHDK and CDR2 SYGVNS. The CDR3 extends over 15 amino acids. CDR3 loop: CASSGPDRVGEKLFF.

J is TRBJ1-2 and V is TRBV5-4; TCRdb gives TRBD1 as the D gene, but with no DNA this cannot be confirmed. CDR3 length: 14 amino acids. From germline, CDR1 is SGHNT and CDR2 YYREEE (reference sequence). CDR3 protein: CASSLLQGQDGYTF.

The CDR3 protein is CASSVESPLRAKNIQYF. The rearrangement uses TRBV9 and TRBJ2-4; TCRdb selects TRBD1, and the lack of DNA leaves this call unchecked. CDR3 length equals 17 residues. Looked up from germline, CDR1 is SGDLS and CDR2 is YYNGEE. The full variable domain, its missing parts supplied by reference TRBV9 and TRBJ2-4, is DSGVTQTPKHLITATGQRVTLRCSPRSGDLSVYWYQQSLDQGLQFLIQYYNGEERAKGNILERFSAQQFPDLHSELNLSSLELGDSALYFCASSVESPLRAKNIQYFGAGTRLSVL.

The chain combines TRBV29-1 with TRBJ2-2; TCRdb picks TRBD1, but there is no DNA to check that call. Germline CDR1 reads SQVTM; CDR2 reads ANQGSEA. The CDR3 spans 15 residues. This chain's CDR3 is CSVGGQGRDTGELFF.

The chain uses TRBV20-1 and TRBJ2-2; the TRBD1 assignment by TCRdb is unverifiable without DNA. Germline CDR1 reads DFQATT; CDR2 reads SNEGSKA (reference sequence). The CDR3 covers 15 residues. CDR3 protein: CSASAPNKERGELFF.

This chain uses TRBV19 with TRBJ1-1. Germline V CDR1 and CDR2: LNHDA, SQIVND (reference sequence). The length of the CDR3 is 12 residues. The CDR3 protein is CASKGGGLGAFF.

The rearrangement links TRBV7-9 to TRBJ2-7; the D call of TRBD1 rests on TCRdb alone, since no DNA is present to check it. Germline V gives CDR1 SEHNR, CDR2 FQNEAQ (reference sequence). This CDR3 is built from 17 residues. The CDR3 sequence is CASSPRYGQGAKYEQYF.